Below, one T cell receptor (beta chain) is given with its context. CDR1 is KGHSH and CDR2 is LQKENI in the germline V gene. V shed 2 bases, J shed 4 bases, and the junction held 6 bases outside the gene matches. The CDR3 is 15 residues long. Original methodology: By means of reference gene primer amplification, nucleated cell counts were estimated. TCRdb keeps only in-frame clones here, not all; method: immunoSEQ multiplex PCR. That table gives V, J and clone size, and the DNA gave D and trimming. The data hold about 100,000 clones, with roughly 90% observed a single time. This specimen comes from a study of blood T cell repertoires in COVID-19. At the level of the study: The study drew acute and convalescent COVID-19 samples from the United States, Italy and Spain.

The source is a man between 50 and 59 years old with active COVID-19. The sample comprised peripheral blood. This chain joins TRBV18 and TRBJ1-2, with 8 positions matching TRBD1. CDR3 protein: CASSPIGTGGYGYTF. The CDR3 DNA follows: TGTGCCAGCTCACCAATTGGGACAGGAGGCTATGGCTACACCTTC.